Sequencing of this T cell receptor (beta chain) was carried out in a study of CD8 T cells in Susac syndrome. Trimming left V 5 bases short and J 4 bases short, with 12 bases between. Germline CDR1 is SGHRS and CDR2 is YFSETQ. The CDR3 is 13 residues long. TCR beta from blood CD8+ and CD4+ T cells was sequenced. Random hexamers were used to reverse transcribe the RNA input (roughly 0.5 to 1 ug). TCRdb passed the immunoSEQ multiplex PCR reads through MiXCR, listing each CDR3 protein once. This table holds some 150,000 distinct CDR3 sequences, approximately 94% found once. This chain joins TRBV5-1 and TRBJ1-1; D possibly corresponds to TRBD1 (5 bases). The source is a human donor in good health. Specimen: CD4+ T cells from PBMCs. This chain's CDR3 is CASRKPGGTEAFF. The DNA of the CDR3 is TGCGCCAGCAGAAAACCTGGGGGCACTGAAGCTTTCTTT.